A selection of T cell receptor beta chains follows, all from one sample in a study of STAT3 mutations in large granular lymphocyte leukemia. The assay was immunoSEQ multiplex PCR, and TCRdb's table has in-frame clones only and misses some. The table records some 9,100 clones, roughly nine tenths of them present only once. Source material: peripheral blood mononuclear cells. Receptor source: a man between 60 and 70 years old with T-cell large granular lymphocyte leukemia. Some clones in this sample may be carry-over from other donors' samples. CDR3s include the opening cysteine and the closing phenylalanine or tryptophan. Fields, in order: V gene, J gene, CDR3 protein.

>TRBV5-1|TRBJ2-2
CASRYGQGTTGELFF
>TRBV5-1|TRBJ2-6
CASSLVPYEPGANVLTF
>TRBV30|TRBJ1-1
CAWSELGQGAEAFF
>TRBV27|TRBJ1-6
CASSFQGTGSPLHF
>TRBV5-1|TRBJ2-4
CASSAEQGGISPQYF
>TRBV7-8|TRBJ2-2
CASRVKRLNTGELFF
>TRBV5-1|TRBJ2-5
CASSLETLAGVAETQYF
>TRBV5-1|TRBJ2-7
CASSTDRGRYEQYF
>TRBV15|TRBJ2-3
CATSRSRLVLTDTQYF
>TRBV6-1|TRBJ2-7
CASRLAGAASYEQYF
>TRBV9|TRBJ2-3
CASSVATSGTSDTQYF
>TRBV6-5|TRBJ2-3
CASSYYSGGTDTQYF
>TRBV6-1|TRBJ1-4
CASSEAQGGSELFF
>TRBV28|TRBJ2-7
CASRGGIYEQYF
>TRBV18|TRBJ2-5
CASSPPGSYQETQYF
>TRBV2|TRBJ2-2
CASSEGNTGELFF
>TRBV11-2|TRBJ1-2
CASSPQGNYGYTF
>TRBV15|TRBJ1-1
CATSRDEGHPNTEAFF
>TRBV29-1|TRBJ2-5
CSGGSTQETQYF
>TRBV18|TRBJ1-2
CASSPEGQGSGYTF
>TRBV5-6|TRBJ2-1
CASSGGTSRLTEQFF
>TRBV19|TRBJ2-7
CASSQRDVDDEQYF
>TRBV18|TRBJ2-7
CASSGTSGRAYEQYF
>TRBV29-1|TRBJ2-5
CSGRGTAQQETQYF
>TRBV5-1|TRBJ2-2
CASSFGGGRAGTGELFF
>TRBV5-6|TRBJ2-7
CASSPSLGYEQYF
>TRBV10-3|TRBJ1-4
CAISDRGGNEKLFF
>TRBV7-9|TRBJ2-1
CASSLKVRLAGDRNEQFF
>TRBV5-4|TRBJ2-2
CASTPGLKGTGELFF
>TRBV13|TRBJ2-5
CASSVSPGLAVSGAQYF
>TRBV5-4|TRBJ2-7
CASSARDLESYEQYF
>TRBV27|TRBJ2-7
CASSPLPTGLGPYEQYF
>TRBV5-6|TRBJ1-6
CASSLIGQGMFSPLHF
>TRBV7-9|TRBJ2-1
CASSFSRLGTGGRGQFF
>TRBV5-1|TRBJ2-7
CASSFGTGPYEQYF
>TRBV5-1|TRBJ2-7
CASKSQGTYEQYF
>TRBV2|TRBJ1-5
CASSADTGRPYLPQHF
>TRBV6-1|TRBJ2-6
CASSQGALGANVLTF
>TRBV7-9|TRBJ2-6
CASTPVGRVRSGANVLTF
>TRBV4-1|TRBJ2-5
CASSQDTGTHQETQYF